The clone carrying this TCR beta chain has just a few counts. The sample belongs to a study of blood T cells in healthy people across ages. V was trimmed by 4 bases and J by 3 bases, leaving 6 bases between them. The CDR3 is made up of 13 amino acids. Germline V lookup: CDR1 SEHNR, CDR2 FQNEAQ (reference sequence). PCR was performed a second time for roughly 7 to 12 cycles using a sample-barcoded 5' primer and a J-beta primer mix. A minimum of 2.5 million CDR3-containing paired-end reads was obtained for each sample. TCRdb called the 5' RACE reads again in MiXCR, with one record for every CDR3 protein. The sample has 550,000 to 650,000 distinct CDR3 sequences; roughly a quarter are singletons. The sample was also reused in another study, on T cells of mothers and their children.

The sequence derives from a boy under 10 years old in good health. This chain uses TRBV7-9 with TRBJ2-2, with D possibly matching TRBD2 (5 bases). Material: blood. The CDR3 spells CASSWRDTGELFF. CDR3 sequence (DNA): TGTGCCAGCAGCTGGCGGGACACCGGGGAGCTGTTTTTT.